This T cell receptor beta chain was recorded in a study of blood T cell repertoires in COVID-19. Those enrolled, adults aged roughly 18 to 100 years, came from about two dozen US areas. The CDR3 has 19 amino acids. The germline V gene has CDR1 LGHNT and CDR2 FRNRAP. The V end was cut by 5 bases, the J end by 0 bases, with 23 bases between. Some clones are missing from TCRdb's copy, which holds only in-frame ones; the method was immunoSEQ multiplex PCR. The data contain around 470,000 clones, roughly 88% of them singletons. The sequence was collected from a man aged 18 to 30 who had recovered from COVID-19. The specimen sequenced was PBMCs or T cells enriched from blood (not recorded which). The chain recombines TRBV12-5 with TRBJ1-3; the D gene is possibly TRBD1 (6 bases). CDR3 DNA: TGTGCTAGTGGTAACAAACAGGGCTGGTGGGCATACTCTGGAAACACCATATATTTT. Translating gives CASGNKQGWWAYSGNTIYF.